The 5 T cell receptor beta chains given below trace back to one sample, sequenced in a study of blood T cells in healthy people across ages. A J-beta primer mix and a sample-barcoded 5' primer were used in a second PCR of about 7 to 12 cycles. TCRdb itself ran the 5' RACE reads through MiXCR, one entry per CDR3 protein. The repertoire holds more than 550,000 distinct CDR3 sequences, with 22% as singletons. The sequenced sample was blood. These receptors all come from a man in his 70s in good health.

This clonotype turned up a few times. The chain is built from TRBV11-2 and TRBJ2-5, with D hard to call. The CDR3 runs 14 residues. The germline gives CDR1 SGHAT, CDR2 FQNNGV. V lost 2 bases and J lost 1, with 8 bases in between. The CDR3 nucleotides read TGTGCCAGCAGCTTACTCCAGGTCCAAGAGACCCAGTACTTC. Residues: CASSLLQVQETQYF.

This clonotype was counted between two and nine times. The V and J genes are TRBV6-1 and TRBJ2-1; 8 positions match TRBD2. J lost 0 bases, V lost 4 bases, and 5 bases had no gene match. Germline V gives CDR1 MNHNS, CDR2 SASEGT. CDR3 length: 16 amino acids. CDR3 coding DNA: TGTGCCAGCAGTGCACTAGCGGTAGGCTCCTACAATGAGCAGTTCTTC. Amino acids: CASSALAVGSYNEQFF.

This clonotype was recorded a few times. CDR3 in amino acids: CASSESSEPYYGYTF. The CDR3 DNA reads TGTGCCAGCAGTGAATCATCCGAGCCTTACTATGGCTACACCTTC. This rearrangement joins TRBV6-1 to TRBJ1-2; D not certain. Germline V gene sequence: CDR1 MNHNS, CDR2 SASEGT. The length of the CDR3 is 15 residues. Trimming stripped 2 bases from V and 3 bases from J, with 13 bases between.

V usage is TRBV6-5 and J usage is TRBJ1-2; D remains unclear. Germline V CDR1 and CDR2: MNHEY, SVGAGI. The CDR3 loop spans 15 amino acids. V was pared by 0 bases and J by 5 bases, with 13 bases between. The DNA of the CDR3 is TGTGCCAGCAGTTACTCGCGGACGAATTCTTATGGCTACACCTTC. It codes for CASSYSRTNSYGYTF.

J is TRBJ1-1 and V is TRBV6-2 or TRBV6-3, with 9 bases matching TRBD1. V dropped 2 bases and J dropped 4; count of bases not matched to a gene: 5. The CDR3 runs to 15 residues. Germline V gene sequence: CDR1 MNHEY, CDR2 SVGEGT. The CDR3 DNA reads TGTGCCAGCAGTTACGCCGGGACAGGGTTCACTGAAGCTTTCTTT. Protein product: CASSYAGTGFTEAFF.